This entry lists 9 T cell receptor beta chains sequenced from one sample in a study of cytomegalovirus exposure and HLA in healthy donors. The primer mix had 60 Vbeta and 13 Jbeta primers. Libraries were prepared by immunoSEQ multiplex PCR; TCRdb keeps only in-frame clonotypes and omits some of them. The table has around 94,000 clones, roughly 76% seen once. The sequenced sample was PBMCs. These receptors all come from a woman aged 60-75 years in good health and CMV-seropositive.

The chain is built from TRBV5-1 and TRBJ2-2; TRBD1 matches at 7 bases. V lost 4 bases to trimming and J lost 4 bases; unmatched junction nucleotides: 7. The CDR3 covers 15 residues. Germline V CDR1 and CDR2: SGHRS, YFSETQ. CDR3 in DNA: TGCGCCAGCAGCGCCCGGACAGGTCCCACCGGGGAGCTGTTTTTT. Translating gives CASSARTGPTGELFF.

The chain joins TRBV7-8 to TRBJ2-1; 7 nucleotides line up with TRBD2. Losses at the gene ends were 3 bases for V and 1 base for J; bases not matched to a gene: 3. This CDR3 region has 15 residues. The germline V gene encodes CDR1 SGHVS and CDR2 FQNEAQ. As DNA, the CDR3 is TGTGCCAGCAGCTTCCGGCGGGAGTCCTACAATGAGCAGTTCTTC. The encoded protein is CASSFRRESYNEQFF.

V and J are TRBV15 and TRBJ1-2; D remains ambiguous. V was shortened by 0 bases and J by 1 base, with 9 bases between the two germline ends. Germline V CDR1 and CDR2: LNHNV, YYDKDF (reference sequence). The CDR3 contains 15 residues. Written as DNA, the CDR3 is TGTGCCACCAGCAGAGATAGAAACAGTAACTATGGCTACACCTTC. Its translation is CATSRDRNSNYGYTF.

CDR3 nucleotides: TGTGCCAGTAGTTCAACCTACAGGGGAGAGACCCAGTACTTC. It yields the protein CASSSTYRGETQYF. The chain has TRBV19 and TRBJ2-5, with 7 bases that match TRBD1. Germline values: CDR1 LNHDA, CDR2 SQIVND (reference sequence). The CDR3 contains 14 residues. Trimming removed 5 bases from V and 4 bases from J; junction bases left unmatched: 7.

The chain is built from TRBV4-2 and TRBJ2-1; 10 positions match TRBD2. Germline CDR1 is LGHNA and CDR2 is YNFKEQ. With V trimmed by 2 bases and J by 4 bases, 8 bases remained unmatched. The CDR3 length is 17 residues. Here the CDR3 reads CASSQSRTSGPYNEQFF. CDR3 in DNA: TGTGCCAGCAGCCAATCTCGGACTAGCGGACCTTACAATGAGCAGTTCTTC.

This clone was detected only once. The chain combines TRBV5-1 with TRBJ2-5, with TRBD2 matching 12 bases. Germline CDR1 and CDR2: SGHRS and YFSETQ. CDR3 length equals 17 residues. V lost 1 base, J lost 4 bases, and 8 bases stayed unmatched. Here the CDR3 reads CASSLTAGLAGSETQYF. The CDR3 DNA follows: TGCGCCAGCAGCTTGACCGCTGGACTAGCGGGATCAGAGACCCAGTACTTC.

This clone came up a few times. The J gene is TRBJ2-7, the V gene TRBV14, with 8 positions matching TRBD2. Germline V gene lookup returns CDR1 SGHDN and CDR2 FVKESK. Trimming at V came to 4 bases and at J to 3 bases, leaving 11 bases not matched to a gene. CDR3 length: 16 residues. CDR3 sequence: CASSPRPGAGVYEQYF. In nucleotides, the CDR3 is TGTGCCAGCAGCCCCCGCCCCGGAGCGGGAGTCTACGAGCAGTACTTC.

This chain connects TRBV13 to TRBJ2-1; possibly TRBD2 for D (5 bases). V lost 5 bases and J lost 3, with 8 bases in between. This CDR3 has 13 residues. Germline CDR1 reads PRHDT; CDR2 reads FYEKMQ (reference sequence). The CDR3 loop is CASSSTSYNEQFF. In DNA, the CDR3 is TGTGCCAGCAGCAGTACTAGCTACAATGAGCAGTTCTTC.

This clone has only one observation. This chain joins TRBV6-6 and TRBJ2-3, with TRBD2 matching over 9 bases. Unmatched junction bases numbered 8, after V lost 2 bases and J lost 8 bases. The CDR3 loop spans 15 amino acids. Germline lookup yields CDR1 MNHNY and CDR2 SVGAGI (reference sequence). Here the CDR3 reads CASSYGGRAATTQYF. The CDR3 bases are TGTGCCAGCAGTTACGGCGGGAGGGCCGCTACTACGCAGTATTTT.